The 18 T cell receptor beta chains reported below all come from one sample, sequenced in a study of blood T cell repertoires in COVID-19. Here immunoSEQ multiplex PCR was the method, and the copy in TCRdb shows in-frame clones only, minus some. The profile covers around 200,000 clones, with more than 65% appearing a single time and around 4% taken by the ten largest. The sample was peripheral blood. The receptors were sampled from a man aged 50 to 59 with active or convalescent COVID-19.

CDR3 nucleotides: TGCGCCAGCAGCTTCGGGCAGGGTAATTCACCCCTCCACTTT. Amino acids: CASSFGQGNSPLHF. This chain connects TRBV5-1 to TRBJ1-6, with D perhaps matching TRBD1 (5 bases). This CDR3 is built from 14 residues. Germline CDR1 SGHRS, CDR2 YFSETQ. The V end lost 2 bases, the J end lost 6 bases, and 9 bases lay between the germline ends.

This chain links TRBV9 with TRBJ2-1; tentative D call: TRBD2 (7 bases). Deletions cut 1 base from V and 8 bases from J, with 22 bases between. The germline V gene has CDR1 SGDLS and CDR2 YYNGEE. CDR3 length: 17 residues. The CDR3 bases are TGTGCCAGCAGCGTACATGGCGGGGCGGGGGCCCTGGATGAGCAGTTCTTC. Its protein is CASSVHGGAGALDEQFF.

CDR3 amino acids: CAWSVAGGPYEQYF. For the CDR3, the DNA is TGTGCCTGGAGTGTAGCGGGGGGCCCTTACGAGCAGTACTTC. The V and J genes are TRBV30 and TRBJ2-7, with 9 bases matching TRBD2. The V gene end was trimmed by 0 bases and the J gene end by 4 bases; junction bases not matched to a gene: 4. CDR1 and CDR2 (germline): GTSNPN, SVGIG (reference sequence). CDR3 length: 14 amino acids.

This sequence joins TRBV19 and TRBJ1-2, with 8 bases fitting TRBD1. The CDR3 has 14 amino acids. Per germline, CDR1 LNHDA and CDR2 SQIVND (reference sequence). The V and J ends lost 3 bases and 4 bases, in that order; junction bases with no gene match: 4. CDR3 in amino acids: CASSIRGLGYGYTF. The DNA for the CDR3 is TGTGCCAGTAGTATCAGGGGGCTCGGCTATGGCTACACCTTC.

J is TRBJ2-1 and V is TRBV27, with D possibly TRBD2 on 6 matching bases. Trimming cost V 2 bases and J 10 bases, with 12 bases left between them. CDR1 MNHEY and CDR2 SMNVEV come from the germline V gene (reference sequence). The CDR3 extends over 13 amino acids. CDR3 protein: CASSLNLGGEQFF. For the CDR3, the DNA is TGTGCCAGCAGTTTAAACCTCGGAGGGGAGCAGTTCTTC.

The rearrangement links TRBV14 to TRBJ2-1; 11 bases match TRBD2. CDR1 SGHDN and CDR2 FVKESK come from the germline V gene. The length of the CDR3 is 16 residues. The J segment lost 0 bases and the V segment lost 4 bases, leaving 2 bases of the junction unmatched. The DNA for the CDR3 is TGTGCCAGCAGCCCGGGACTAGCGGCCTCCTACAATGAGCAGTTCTTC. It encodes CASSPGLAASYNEQFF.

V and J are TRBV2 and TRBJ1-2, with TRBD1 identical over 8 bases. The length of the CDR3 is 13 residues. V lost 4 bases and J lost 8; bases outside the gene matches: 6. CDR1 is SNHLY, CDR2 FYNNEI, per germline. CDR3 sequence reads: CASSGTGTLGYTF. CDR3 nucleotide sequence: TGTGCCAGCAGTGGGACAGGGACGTTGGGCTACACCTTC.

This chain joins TRBV5-1 and TRBJ2-2; TRBD1 matches at 8 bases. CDR3 length: 15 residues. Per germline, CDR1 SGHRS and CDR2 YFSETQ. With V trimmed by 6 bases and J by 5 bases, 9 bases remained unmatched. The DNA for the CDR3 is TGCGCCAGCAACGGACCAGGGGGCTTTACCGGGGAGCTGTTTTTT. Its translation: CASNGPGGFTGELFF.

The chain couples TRBV4-2 to TRBJ2-7, with TRBD1 matching over 10 bases. CDR1 and CDR2 (germline): LGHNA, YNFKEQ. The CDR3 covers 16 residues. After removal of 6 bases from V and 2 bases from J, the junction contained 10 bases not matched to a gene. CDR3 residues: CASSFLPGQGTYEQYF. The DNA of the CDR3 is TGTGCCAGCAGTTTCCTACCGGGACAGGGGACCTACGAGCAGTACTTC.

This chain uses TRBV28 with TRBJ1-5, with 10 nucleotides matching TRBD1. CDR3 length: 15 residues. Trimming cost V 6 bases and J 4 bases; bases outside gene matches: 6. The germline CDR1 and CDR2 sequences are MDHEN and SYDVKM. Here the CDR3 DNA reads TGTGCCAGCAGGCTCCCGGGACAGGGGAATCAGCCCCAGCATTTT. It translates to CASRLPGQGNQPQHF.

J is TRBJ2-4 and V is TRBV12-2; no check of the table's D call, TRBD2, against the DNA was made. TRBV12-2 constitutes a pseudogene. CDR3 length equals 13 residues. CDR3 in amino acids: CASRSSQRDIQYF. The DNA for the CDR3 is TGTGCAAGTCGCTCCAGCCAGCGGGACATTCAGTACTTC.

V usage is TRBV6-8 and J usage is TRBJ1-5; 10 bases agree with TRBD1. Germline CDR1 reads MNHGY; CDR2 reads SAAAGT. The CDR3 runs 18 residues. V lost 5 bases and J lost 0; bases outside the gene matches: 10. CDR3 sequence: CASSRRDRGDCSNQPQHF. As DNA, the CDR3 is TGTGCCAGCAGTCGCCGGGACAGGGGCGACTGTAGCAATCAGCCCCAGCATTTT.

V and J are TRBV4-3 and TRBJ2-1; 10 bases are shared with TRBD2. The germline V gene has CDR1 LGHNA and CDR2 YSLEER. The CDR3 is made up of 16 amino acids. With 3 bases clipped from V and 5 bases from J, the junction kept 7 bases outside the gene matches. The CDR3 reads CASSQALGLANNEQFF. The CDR3 DNA sequence: TGCGCCAGCAGCCAGGCCCTGGGACTAGCGAACAATGAGCAGTTCTTC.

This chain links TRBV5-1 with TRBJ1-4; D unclear. V was shortened by 8 bases and J by 7 bases, with 18 bases between the two germline ends. The CDR3 has 14 amino acids. Germline CDR1 and CDR2: SGHRS and YFSETQ. The CDR3 DNA reads TGCGCCAGTCGGCCCTCAGGCGCCGGTGAAAAACTGTTTTTT. Protein sequence: CASRPSGAGEKLFF.

Details on this clone: Other nucleotide sequences from this sample produce the same CDR3. The rearrangement joins TRBV28 to TRBJ2-7; D may be TRBD1 (6 bases). CDR1 is MDHEN, CDR2 SYDVKM, per germline. Trimming took 6 bases from V and 3 from J, leaving 9 bases between them. This CDR3 has 12 residues. As DNA, the CDR3 is TGTGCCAGCAGCCGGACAGTCTACGAGCAGTACTTC. The encoded protein is CASSRTVYEQYF. Together with reference TRBV28 and TRBJ2-7, the CDR3 gives the full variable domain: DVKVTQSSRYLVKRTGEKVFLECVQDMDHENMFWYRQDPGLGLRLIYFSYDVKMKEKGDIPEGYSVSREKKERFSLILESASTNQTSMYLCASSRTVYEQYFGPGTRLTVT.

This rearrangement joins TRBV5-1 to TRBJ2-1, with 9 positions matching TRBD2. Germline V gene lookup returns CDR1 SGHRS and CDR2 YFSETQ. Trimming took 0 bases from V and 4 from J; bases not matched to a gene: 5. This CDR3 comprises 16 residues. CDR3 DNA: TGCGCCAGCAGCTTGGGAGTTAGCGGGGGATACAATGAGCAGTTCTTC. Amino acids: CASSLGVSGGYNEQFF. Filled out from reference TRBV5-1 and TRBJ2-1, the complete variable domain reads KAGVTQTPRYLIKTRGQQVTLSCSPISGHRSVSWYQQTPGQGLQFLFEYFSETQRNKGNFPGRFSGRQFSNSRSEMNVSTLELGDSALYLCASSLGVSGGYNEQFFGPGTRLTVL.

This chain links TRBV3-1 (or the pseudogene TRBV3-2) with TRBJ2-4, with TRBD2 matching over 13 bases. V was clipped by 4 bases and J by 4 bases; unmatched bases: 10. CDR1 and CDR2 (germline): LGHDT, YNNKEL (reference sequence). This CDR3 spans 18 amino acids. The CDR3 spells CASSRGLAGDRLKNIQYF. Here the CDR3 DNA reads TGTGCCAGCAGCCGAGGACTAGCGGGGGATCGTTTAAAAAACATTCAGTACTTC.

The chain uses TRBV18 and TRBJ1-6; D ambiguous. Germline loops: CDR1 KGHSH, CDR2 LQKENI. The V gene lost 4 bases and the J gene lost 7 bases, with 11 bases spanning the gap. CDR3 length: 14 amino acids. CDR3 sequence reads: CASSLAVSNSPLHF. The DNA of the CDR3 is TGTGCCAGCTCACTAGCGGTATCGAATTCACCCCTCCACTTT.